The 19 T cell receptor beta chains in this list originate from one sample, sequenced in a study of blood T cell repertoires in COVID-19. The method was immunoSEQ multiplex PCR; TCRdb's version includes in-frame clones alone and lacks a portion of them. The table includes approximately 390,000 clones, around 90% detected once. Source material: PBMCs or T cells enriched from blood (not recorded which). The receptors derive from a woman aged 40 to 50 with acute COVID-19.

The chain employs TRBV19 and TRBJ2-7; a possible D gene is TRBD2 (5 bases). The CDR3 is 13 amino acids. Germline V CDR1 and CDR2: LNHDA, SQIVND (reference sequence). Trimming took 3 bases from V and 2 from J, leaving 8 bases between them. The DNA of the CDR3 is TGTGCCAGTAGTATCGGGATGCCCTACGAGCAGTACTTC. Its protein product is CASSIGMPYEQYF.

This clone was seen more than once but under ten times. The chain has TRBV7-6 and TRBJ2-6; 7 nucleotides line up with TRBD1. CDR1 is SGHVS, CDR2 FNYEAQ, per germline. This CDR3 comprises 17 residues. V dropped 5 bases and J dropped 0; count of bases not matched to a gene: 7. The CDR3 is CASSRQGYSSGANVLTF. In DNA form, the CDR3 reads TGTGCCAGCAGCAGACAGGGCTATAGCTCTGGGGCCAACGTCCTGACTTTC.

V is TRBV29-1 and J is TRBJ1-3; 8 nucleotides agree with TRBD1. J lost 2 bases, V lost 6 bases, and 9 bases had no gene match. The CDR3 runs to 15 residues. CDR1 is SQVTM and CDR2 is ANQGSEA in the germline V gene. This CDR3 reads CSVALGQDPGNTIYF. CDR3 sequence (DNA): TGCAGCGTGGCCTTGGGACAGGACCCTGGAAACACCATATATTTT.

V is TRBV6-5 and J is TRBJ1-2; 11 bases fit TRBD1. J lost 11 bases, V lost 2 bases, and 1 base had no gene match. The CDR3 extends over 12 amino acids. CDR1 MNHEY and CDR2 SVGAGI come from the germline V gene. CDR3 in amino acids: CASSYGTGGYTF. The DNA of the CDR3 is TGTGCCAGCAGTTACGGGACAGGGGGATACACCTTC.

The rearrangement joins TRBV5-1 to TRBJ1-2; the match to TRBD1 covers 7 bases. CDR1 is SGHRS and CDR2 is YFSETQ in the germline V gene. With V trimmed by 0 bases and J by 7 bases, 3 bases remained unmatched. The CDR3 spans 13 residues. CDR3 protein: CASSLETGSGYTF. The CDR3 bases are TGCGCCAGCAGCTTGGAGACAGGGTCTGGCTACACCTTC.

CDR3 protein: CASSEAMGNRSPLHF. The CDR3 DNA sequence: TGTGCCAGCAGTGAAGCGATGGGGAACAGGTCACCCCTCCACTTT. The chain joins TRBV2 to TRBJ1-6; TRBD1 might be the D (5 bases). V gave up 0 bases and J gave up 10 bases, with 13 bases separating them. The CDR3 runs 15 residues. Germline V gene sequence: CDR1 SNHLY, CDR2 FYNNEI.

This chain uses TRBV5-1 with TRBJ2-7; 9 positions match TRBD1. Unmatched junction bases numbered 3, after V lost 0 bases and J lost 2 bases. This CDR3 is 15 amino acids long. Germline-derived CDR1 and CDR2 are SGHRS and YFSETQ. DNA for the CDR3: TGCGCCAGCAGCTTGGTAGGACAGGGGCCCTACGAGCAGTACTTC. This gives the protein CASSLVGQGPYEQYF.

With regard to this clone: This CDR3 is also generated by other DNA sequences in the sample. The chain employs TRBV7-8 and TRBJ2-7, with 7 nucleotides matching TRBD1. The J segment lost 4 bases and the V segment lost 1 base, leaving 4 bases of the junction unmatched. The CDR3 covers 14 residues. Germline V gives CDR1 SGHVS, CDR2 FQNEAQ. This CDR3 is CASSLGQGLYEQYF. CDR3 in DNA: TGTGCCAGCAGCTTAGGACAGGGCTTATACGAGCAGTACTTC.

CDR3 sequence reads: CASSPDQVSSGNTIYF. CDR3 DNA: TGTGCCAGCTCACCAGACCAGGTTAGCTCTGGAAACACCATATATTTT. J is TRBJ1-3 and V is TRBV18; D gene unclear. The CDR3 consists of 16 residues. The V and J ends lost 2 bases and 0 bases respectively, with 11 bases between them. CDR1 and CDR2 from the germline V gene are KGHSH and LQKENI.

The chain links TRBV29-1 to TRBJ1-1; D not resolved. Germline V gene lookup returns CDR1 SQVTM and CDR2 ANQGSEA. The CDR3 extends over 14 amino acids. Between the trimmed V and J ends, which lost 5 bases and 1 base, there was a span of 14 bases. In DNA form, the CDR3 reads TGCAGCGTTATGCAGCGAGAGCAGAACACTGAAGCTTTCTTT. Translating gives CSVMQREQNTEAFF.

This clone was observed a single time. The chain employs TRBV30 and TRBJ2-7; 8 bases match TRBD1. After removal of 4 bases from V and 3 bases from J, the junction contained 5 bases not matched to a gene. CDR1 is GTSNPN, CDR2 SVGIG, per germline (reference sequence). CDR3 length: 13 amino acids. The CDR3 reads CAWNPGQVYEQYF. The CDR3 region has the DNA TGTGCCTGGAATCCGGGACAGGTCTACGAGCAGTACTTC.

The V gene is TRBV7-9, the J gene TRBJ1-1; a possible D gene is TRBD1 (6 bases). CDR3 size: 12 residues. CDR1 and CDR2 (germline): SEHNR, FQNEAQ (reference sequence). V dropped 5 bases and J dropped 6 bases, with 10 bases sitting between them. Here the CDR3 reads CASSLQGPEAFF. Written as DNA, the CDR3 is TGTGCCAGCAGCCTACAGGGACCTGAAGCTTTCTTT.

The CDR3 loop is CSAGRDTEAFF. The CDR3 DNA reads as TGCAGCGCCGGGAGGGACACTGAAGCTTTCTTT. This rearrangement joins TRBV20-1 to TRBJ1-1; no clear D. This CDR3 spans 11 amino acids. From germline, CDR1 is DFQATT and CDR2 SNEGSKA (reference sequence).

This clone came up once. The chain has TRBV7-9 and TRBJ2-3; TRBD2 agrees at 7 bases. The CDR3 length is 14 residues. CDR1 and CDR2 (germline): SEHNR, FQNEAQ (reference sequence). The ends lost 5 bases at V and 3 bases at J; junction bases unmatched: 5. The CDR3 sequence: CASSRLGGTDTQYF. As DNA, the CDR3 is TGTGCCAGCAGCCGTCTGGGGGGGACAGATACGCAGTATTTT.

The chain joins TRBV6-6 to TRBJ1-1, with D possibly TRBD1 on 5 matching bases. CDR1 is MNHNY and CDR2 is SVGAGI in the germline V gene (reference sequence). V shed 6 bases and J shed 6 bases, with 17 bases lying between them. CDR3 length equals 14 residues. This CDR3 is CASSPTPTVPEAFF. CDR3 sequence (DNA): TGTGCCAGCAGCCCCACCCCGACAGTTCCTGAAGCTTTCTTT.

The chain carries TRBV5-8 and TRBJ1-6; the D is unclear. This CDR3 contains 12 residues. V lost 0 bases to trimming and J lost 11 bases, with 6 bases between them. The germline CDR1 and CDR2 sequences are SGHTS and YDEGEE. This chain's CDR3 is CASSLARAPLHF. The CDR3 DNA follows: TGTGCCAGCAGCTTGGCCCGAGCACCCCTCCACTTT.

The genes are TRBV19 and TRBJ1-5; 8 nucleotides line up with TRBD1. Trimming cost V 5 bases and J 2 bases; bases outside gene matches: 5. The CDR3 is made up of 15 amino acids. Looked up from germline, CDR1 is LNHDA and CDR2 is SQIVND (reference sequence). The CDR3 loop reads CASSFDRGRNQPQHF. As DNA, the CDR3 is TGTGCCAGTAGTTTCGACAGGGGTCGCAATCAGCCCCAGCATTTT.

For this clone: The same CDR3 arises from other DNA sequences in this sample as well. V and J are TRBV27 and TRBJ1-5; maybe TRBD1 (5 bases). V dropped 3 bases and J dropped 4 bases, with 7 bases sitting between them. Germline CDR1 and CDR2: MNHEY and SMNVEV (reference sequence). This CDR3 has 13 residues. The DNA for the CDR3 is TGTGCCAGCAGTTTTAGGGGTAATCAGCCCCAGCATTTT. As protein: CASSFRGNQPQHF.

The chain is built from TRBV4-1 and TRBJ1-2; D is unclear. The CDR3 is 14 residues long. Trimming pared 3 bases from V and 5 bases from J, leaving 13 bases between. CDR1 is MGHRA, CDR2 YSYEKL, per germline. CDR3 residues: CASSQIYREYGYTF. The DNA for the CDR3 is TGCGCCAGCAGCCAGATTTATCGGGAATATGGCTACACCTTC.